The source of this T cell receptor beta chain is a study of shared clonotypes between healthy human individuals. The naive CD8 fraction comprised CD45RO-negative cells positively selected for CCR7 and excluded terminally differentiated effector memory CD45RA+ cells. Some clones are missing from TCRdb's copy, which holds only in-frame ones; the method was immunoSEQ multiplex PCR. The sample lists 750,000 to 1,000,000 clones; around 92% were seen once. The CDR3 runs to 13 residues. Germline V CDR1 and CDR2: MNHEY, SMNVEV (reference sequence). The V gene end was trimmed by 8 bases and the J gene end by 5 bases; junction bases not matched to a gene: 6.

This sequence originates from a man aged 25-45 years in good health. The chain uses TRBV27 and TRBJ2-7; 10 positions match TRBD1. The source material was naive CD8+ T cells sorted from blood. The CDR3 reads CASGTGTGDEQYF. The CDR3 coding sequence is TGTGCCAGCGGAACCGGGACAGGGGACGAGCAGTACTTC.